This passage covers 2 T cell receptor beta chains from one sample sequenced in a study of T cell changes during pregnancy in multiple sclerosis. Repertoires were generated with immunoSEQ multiplex PCR, while TCRdb's copy carries only in-frame clones and drops some. The table lists some 47,000 clones, 85% to 90% of them singletons. The sample here was CD8+ T cells from peripheral blood mononuclear cells, taken in the second trimester of pregnancy. The source of these receptors is a female donor with multiple sclerosis, enrolled in a pregnancy study.

This clone was observed once. V usage is TRBV15 and J usage is TRBJ2-7; TRBD1 agrees at 8 bases. The CDR3 has 16 residues. Unmatched junction bases numbered 7, after V lost 2 bases and J lost 1 base. Germline-derived CDR1 and CDR2 are LNHNV and YYDKDF (reference sequence). CDR3 sequence (DNA): TGTGCCACCAGCAGAAACCGGGACAGGCCTTCCTACGAGCAGTACTTC. It translates to CATSRNRDRPSYEQYF.

The chain couples TRBV5-1 to TRBJ2-7; 12 nucleotides match TRBD2. Unmatched junction bases numbered 8, after V lost 4 bases and J lost 6 bases. Germline lookup yields CDR1 SGHRS and CDR2 YFSETQ. This CDR3 spans 15 amino acids. CDR3 in amino acids: CASSGRLAGEGEQYF. The CDR3 DNA sequence: TGCGCCAGCAGCGGTCGACTAGCGGGAGAAGGCGAGCAGTACTTC.